This entry lists 31 T cell receptor beta chains sequenced from one sample in a study of CD8 T cells in Susac syndrome. Reverse transcription used roughly 0.5 to 1 ug RNA and random hexamers. Each CDR3 protein is one row after TCRdb ran MiXCR on the immunoSEQ multiplex PCR reads. The profile covers fewer than 95,000 distinct CDR3 sequences, with 96% appearing a single time and more than 0.55% taken by the ten largest. What was sequenced was CD8+ T cells from PBMCs. These receptor sequences come from a human donor with Susac syndrome.

This chain joins TRBV14 and TRBJ1-1, with D possibly being TRBD1 (5 bases). The CDR3 runs to 12 residues. CDR1 is SGHDN, CDR2 FVKESK, per germline. The germline V and J ends were trimmed by 3 bases and 9 bases, with 11 bases remaining between them. The CDR3 bases are TGTGCCAGCAGCCAGTCGGGGCCTAAAGCTTTCTTT. It encodes CASSQSGPKAFF.

The chain has TRBV27 and TRBJ2-5, with no clear D. The V gene's germline CDR1 is MNHEY and CDR2 SMNVEV (reference sequence). CDR3 size: 12 residues. The V gene lost 6 bases and the J gene lost 3 bases, with 8 bases spanning the gap. The CDR3 sequence is CASRSIEETQYF. CDR3 DNA: TGTGCCAGCAGGTCTATTGAAGAGACCCAGTACTTC.

The rearrangement joins TRBV7-2 to TRBJ1-1, with 7 positions matching TRBD1. The CDR3 extends over 14 amino acids. Germline-derived CDR1 and CDR2 are SGHTA and FQGNSA. With 4 bases clipped from V and 3 bases from J, the junction kept 5 bases outside the gene matches. The CDR3 bases are TGTGCCAGCAGCTCGGGACAGAGGCACACTGAAGCTTTCTTT. Translating it yields CASSSGQRHTEAFF.

V is TRBV20-1 and J is TRBJ2-5; D unclear. CDR3 length: 16 residues. The germline V gene encodes CDR1 DFQATT and CDR2 SNEGSKA (reference sequence). Trimming left V 0 bases short and J 5 bases short, with 19 bases between. The CDR3 reads CSARDPEVTEPETQYF. The CDR3 nucleotides read TGCAGTGCTAGAGATCCCGAGGTAACGGAACCGGAGACCCAGTACTTC.

The chain links TRBV6-1 to TRBJ2-3, with TRBD2 matching 7 bases. V dropped 7 bases and J dropped 1; count of bases not matched to a gene: 14. Per germline, CDR1 MNHNS and CDR2 SASEGT. The CDR3 covers 17 residues. Written as DNA, the CDR3 is TGTGCCAGCACCGAAAGGGCTAGCGGAGAGGGCACAGATACGCAGTATTTT. Its protein is CASTERASGEGTDTQYF.

V is TRBV4-3 and J is TRBJ1-6; possibly TRBD1 for D (6 bases). CDR3 length: 13 amino acids. Germline V gives CDR1 LGHNA, CDR2 YSLEER. V was trimmed by 4 bases and J by 7 bases, leaving 8 bases between them. The CDR3 sequence is CASSLTGNSPLHF. In DNA form, the CDR3 reads TGCGCCAGCAGCCTCACAGGGAATTCACCCCTCCACTTT.

Here the CDR3 reads CASSQQGYYGYTF. The CDR3 DNA reads TGTGCCAGCAGTCAACAGGGGTACTATGGCTACACCTTC. The rearrangement links TRBV12-3 or TRBV12-4 to TRBJ1-2; 7 nucleotides match TRBD1. The CDR3 has 13 amino acids. Trimming cost V 5 bases and J 3 bases; bases outside gene matches: 3.

The chain couples TRBV12-3 or TRBV12-4 to TRBJ1-4; D possibly corresponds to TRBD1 (5 bases). Trimming took off 3 bases at V and 8 bases at J, with 19 bases between the two ends. This CDR3 comprises 16 residues. CDR3 sequence reads: CASSFAGTAKVEKLFF. CDR3 coding DNA: TGTGCCAGCAGTTTTGCCGGGACGGCGAAGGTAGAAAAACTGTTTTTT.

The V and J genes are TRBV4-1 and TRBJ1-6; D unclear. Trimming stripped 1 base from V and 15 bases from J, with 7 bases between. The CDR3 length is 11 residues. Germline V gene sequence: CDR1 MGHRA, CDR2 YSYEKL. The CDR3 region is CASSQARVLHF. In DNA form, the CDR3 reads TGCGCCAGCAGCCAAGCTCGCGTCCTCCACTTT.

CDR3 in amino acids: CAWSGQSNLAKNIQYF. As DNA, the CDR3 is TGTGCCTGGAGTGGACAATCGAACCTAGCCAAAAACATTCAGTACTTC. The chain joins TRBV30 to TRBJ2-4, with D unresolved. Germline lookup yields CDR1 GTSNPN and CDR2 SVGIG (reference sequence). The CDR3 is made up of 16 amino acids. V lost 1 base and J lost 0, with 13 bases in between.

The chain links TRBV11-2 to TRBJ1-6, with 7 bases identical to TRBD1. There are 15 residues in the CDR3. Germline loops: CDR1 SGHAT, CDR2 FQNNGV. V was clipped by 5 bases and J by 7 bases; unmatched bases: 8. The CDR3 is CASSTTGTANSPLHF. The CDR3, as DNA: TGTGCCAGCAGCACCACCGGGACAGCGAATTCACCCCTCCACTTT.

The chain recombines TRBV20-1 with TRBJ2-7; 8 bases agree with TRBD1. The V gene end was trimmed by 5 bases and the J gene end by 0 bases; junction bases not matched to a gene: 12. The CDR3 is 16 residues long. Germline lookup yields CDR1 DFQATT and CDR2 SNEGSKA (reference sequence). The CDR3: CSAPNLGQESSYEQYF. CDR3 coding DNA: TGCAGTGCTCCTAACCTGGGACAGGAGAGCTCCTACGAGCAGTACTTC.

J is TRBJ1-5 and V is TRBV6-1; no firm D call. The germline V and J ends were trimmed by 0 bases and 4 bases, with 10 bases remaining between them. This CDR3 has 15 amino acids. The germline V gene encodes CDR1 MNHNS and CDR2 SASEGT. CDR3 DNA: TGTGCCAGCAGTGAAGCAGCGAGTATTAATCAGCCCCAGCATTTT. Amino acid sequence: CASSEAASINQPQHF.

This clonotype was observed a single time. This chain connects TRBV11-2 to TRBJ2-3; D gene ambiguous. The V gene's germline CDR1 is SGHAT and CDR2 FQNNGV. V was shortened by 0 bases and J by 4 bases, with 5 bases between the two germline ends. The CDR3 is 13 amino acids. The CDR3 sequence: CASSLDRSDTQYF. As DNA, the CDR3 is TGTGCCAGCAGCTTAGATCGATCAGATACGCAGTATTTT.

The V call is TRBV30, the J call TRBJ1-3; D is possibly TRBD1 (6 bases). The germline V gene encodes CDR1 GTSNPN and CDR2 SVGIG (reference sequence). The CDR3 has 15 residues. V dropped 1 base and J dropped 0 bases, with 10 bases sitting between them. This chain's CDR3 is CAWSGTGSSGNTIYF. The CDR3 DNA reads as TGTGCCTGGAGTGGCACAGGGAGCTCTGGAAACACCATATATTTT.

The chain employs TRBV7-6 and TRBJ2-6; D call uncertain. CDR1 and CDR2 from the germline V gene are SGHVS and FNYEAQ. The V gene lost 8 bases and the J gene lost 4 bases, with 9 bases spanning the gap. The CDR3 is made up of 13 amino acids. Written as DNA, the CDR3 is TGTGCCAGCTGGGGATCCGGGGCCAACGTCCTGACTTTC. Its protein is CASWGSGANVLTF. The full variable domain, in which reference TRBV7-6 and TRBJ2-6 provide the parts outside the CDR3, is GAGVSQSPRYKVTKRGQDVALRCDPISGHVSLYWYRQALGQGPEFLTYFNYEAQQDKSGLPNDRFSAERPEGSISTLTIQRTEQRDSAMYRCASWGSGANVLTFGAGSRLTVL.

This rearrangement joins TRBV4-3 to TRBJ1-2; 7 bases agree with TRBD1. The CDR3 totals 16 residues. Trimming cost V 4 bases and J 6 bases; bases outside gene matches: 14. Germline V gene data show CDR1 as LGHNA and CDR2 as YSLEER. DNA of the CDR3: TGCGCCAGCAGCCCAGGGGGGGCGGGGCCTATCAATGGCTACACCTTC. This translates into CASSPGGAGPINGYTF.

The chain links TRBV20-1 to TRBJ1-1; 11 nucleotides agree with TRBD1. Germline lookup yields CDR1 DFQATT and CDR2 SNEGSKA (reference sequence). CDR3 length: 14 amino acids. Trimming removed 1 base from V and 5 bases from J; junction bases left unmatched: 3. CDR3 residues: CSARGRDRGTEAFF. CDR3 coding DNA: TGCAGTGCTAGAGGACGGGACAGGGGGACTGAAGCTTTCTTT.

The V gene is TRBV29-1, the J gene TRBJ2-3, with 9 bases aligning to TRBD1. The CDR3 runs to 14 residues. Germline V CDR1 and CDR2: SQVTM, ANQGSEA. J gave up 3 bases and V 4 bases, and 5 bases lay outside the gene matches. CDR3 nucleotides: TGCAGCGTTGCCACCGGGACAGGGACAGATACGCAGTATTTT. Translating it yields CSVATGTGTDTQYF.

This rearrangement joins TRBV20-1 to TRBJ2-5; D might be TRBD1 (5 bases). The CDR3 has 13 amino acids. Trimming cost V 6 bases and J 5 bases, with 16 bases left between them. Germline V gives CDR1 DFQATT, CDR2 SNEGSKA (reference sequence). CDR3 amino acids: CSAPLAKGETQYF. In nucleotides, the CDR3 is TGCAGTGCCCCTTTGGCTAAGGGGGAGACCCAGTACTTC.

The J gene is TRBJ2-3, the V gene TRBV30; no definite D call. Germline assignment: CDR1 GTSNPN and CDR2 SVGIG (reference sequence). The ends were cut back, 2 bases at V and 5 bases at J, with 11 bases in the middle. The CDR3 has 13 amino acids. This CDR3 reads CAWSPPSRDTQYF. The CDR3 DNA is TGTGCCTGGAGTCCCCCTTCCAGAGATACGCAGTATTTT.

This clonotype has a single count. The chain has TRBV15 and TRBJ2-1; tentatively, D is TRBD1 (7 bases). V was shortened by 4 bases and J by 8 bases, with 15 bases between the two germline ends. Germline V gives CDR1 LNHNV, CDR2 YYDKDF (reference sequence). This CDR3 region has 14 residues. CDR3 coding DNA: TGTGCCACCAGCATAGGTGGAGGGGGCCATGAGCAGTTCTTC. The encoded protein is CATSIGGGGHEQFF.

This clonotype was recorded once. V and J are TRBV29-1 and TRBJ1-1; 9 nucleotides align to TRBD1. This CDR3 contains 16 residues. Germline V gene data show CDR1 as SQVTM and CDR2 as ANQGSEA. The trim removed 4 bases at V and 5 bases at J, leaving 14 bases unmatched. This CDR3 is CSVVNPAGTGYTEAFF. CDR3 sequence (DNA): TGCAGCGTTGTTAACCCGGCCGGGACAGGGTATACTGAAGCTTTCTTT. The whole variable domain, remainder taken from reference TRBV29-1 and TRBJ1-1, is SAVISQKPSRDICQRGTSLTIQCQVDSQVTMMFWYRQQPGQSLTLIATANQGSEATYESGFVIDKFPISRPNLTFSTLTVSNMSPEDSSIYLCSVVNPAGTGYTEAFFGQGTRLTVV.

J is TRBJ2-7 and V is TRBV6-5; weak D call: TRBD2 (7 bases). V gave up 6 bases and J gave up 2 bases, with 14 bases separating them. The CDR3 length is 14 residues. Germline-derived CDR1 and CDR2 are MNHEY and SVGAGI. The CDR3 DNA reads as TGTGCCAGCAGATCCTCGGGGGGCACCTACGAGCAGTACTTC. This encodes CASRSSGGTYEQYF.

This sequence joins TRBV20-1 and TRBJ1-2; unclear D gene. V was trimmed by 0 bases and J by 4 bases, leaving 9 bases between them. This CDR3 has 13 amino acids. Germline CDR1 reads DFQATT; CDR2 reads SNEGSKA (reference sequence). Here the CDR3 reads CSARDLARYGYTF. For the CDR3, the DNA is TGCAGTGCTAGAGATTTAGCTCGCTATGGCTACACCTTC.

The genes are TRBV27 and TRBJ2-3; perhaps D is TRBD1 or TRBD2 (7 bases each). The V end lost 5 bases, the J end lost 6 bases, and 21 bases lay between the germline ends. The CDR3 loop spans 16 amino acids. Germline lookup yields CDR1 MNHEY and CDR2 SMNVEV (reference sequence). CDR3 protein: CASSNHRGGVLDTQYF. The DNA for the CDR3 is TGTGCCAGCAGTAACCACAGGGGAGGGGTACTCGATACGCAGTATTTT.

V and J are TRBV29-1 and TRBJ1-1, with no clear D. The CDR3 sequence is 11 residues long. The V end was cut by 3 bases, the J end by 0 bases, with 2 bases between. The V gene's germline CDR1 is SQVTM and CDR2 ANQGSEA. The CDR3 protein is CSVELNTEAFF. In DNA, the CDR3 is TGCAGCGTTGAGTTGAACACTGAAGCTTTCTTT.

The chain combines TRBV28 with TRBJ2-7; 12 bases agree with TRBD2. With V trimmed by 4 bases and J by 0 bases, 13 bases remained unmatched. This CDR3 is 19 amino acids long. From germline, CDR1 is MDHEN and CDR2 SYDVKM. The CDR3 region is CASSSFLAGGLRNSYEQYF. The CDR3 DNA reads as TGTGCCAGCAGTTCCTTCCTAGCGGGGGGGCTCCGGAACTCCTACGAGCAGTACTTC. Drawing the rest from reference TRBV28 and TRBJ2-7, the complete variable domain is DVKVTQSSRYLVKRTGEKVFLECVQDMDHENMFWYRQDPGLGLRLIYFSYDVKMKEKGDIPEGYSVSREKKERFSLILESASTNQTSMYLCASSSFLAGGLRNSYEQYFGPGTRLTVT.

V usage is TRBV12-3 or TRBV12-4 and J usage is TRBJ1-2; D unresolved. Trimming shortened V by 5 bases and J by 0 bases, and 4 bases separated the two germline ends. The CDR3 extends over 12 amino acids. The CDR3 protein is CASSPANYGYTF. CDR3 coding DNA: TGTGCCAGCAGTCCCGCTAACTATGGCTACACCTTC.

CDR3 nucleotide sequence: TGTGCCAGCTCACCGGCGACTAGCGGGGCCCAAGAGACCCAGTACTTC. Its protein product is CASSPATSGAQETQYF. This rearrangement joins TRBV18 to TRBJ2-5; 11 bases map to TRBD2. Germline loops: CDR1 KGHSH, CDR2 LQKENI. V lost 3 bases, J lost 1 base, and 4 bases stayed unmatched. The CDR3 length is 16 residues.

The CDR3, as DNA: TGTGCCAGCAGCTTAATTTCATCGGATACGCAGTATTTT. Translating gives CASSLISSDTQYF. The rearrangement links TRBV7-2 to TRBJ2-3; D remains ambiguous. CDR1 is SGHTA, CDR2 FQGNSA, per germline. V was pared by 2 bases and J by 6 bases, with 9 bases between. The CDR3 totals 13 residues.